This T cell receptor (beta chain) emerged from a study of T-cell reconstitution after alpha-beta-depleted transplantation in children. Trimming shortened V by 4 bases and J by 7 bases, and 11 bases separated the two germline ends. Germline CDR1 and CDR2: MNHNS and SASEGT. The CDR3 totals 12 residues. Study outcomes and limitations: The origin of alpha-beta T cells about two months after transplant was reportedly several hundred expanded graft clones.

In this sample, this clonotype turned up many times. Its antigen is as yet unknown. Unique molecular identifiers featured in how the TCRbeta library was prepared. A single record per CDR3 protein comes from TCRdb applying MiXCR to the PCR reads. The table shows fewer than 250,000 distinct CDR3 sequences, with roughly 8.2% occurring only once. The rearrangement uses TRBV6-1 and TRBJ2-7; D gene unclear. The input for sequencing was PBMCs, mostly from graft donor cells, taken 180 days after TCRalphabeta/CD19-depleted stem cell transplant. This sequence originates from a male patient younger than 18 who had a stem cell transplant for acute lymphoblastic leukemia, so the T cells may come from the graft donor. The CDR3 is CASSVLVEEQYF. CDR3 sequence (DNA): TGTGCCAGCAGTGTCCTGGTGGAAGAGCAGTACTTC.